The clone carrying this T cell receptor (beta chain) showed up just a few times. Its antigen is still unknown. The data belong to a study of naive and memory T cell subsets. EMRA cells were CD45RA+CD27-, and effector memory cells CD45RA-CD27-. The CDR3 sequence is 16 residues long. Germline V gene lookup returns CDR1 SEHNR and CDR2 FQNEAQ (reference sequence). J gave up 2 bases and V 2 bases, and 7 bases lay outside the gene matches. Both TRBC1 and TRBC2 were covered by a beta constant-region primer of two equimolar oligonucleotides. Four rounds of PCR amplified the ligated cDNA using nested alpha and beta constant-region primers plus SP2. MiXCR, applied by TCRdb to the UMI-ligation and nested PCR reads, yields one record per CDR3 protein. The sample carries about 10,000 distinct CDR3 sequences, around 5.6% recorded once. Overall study results and limits: Expression changes during T cell differentiation may affect RNA-based TCR counts. From naive to CM, EM and EMRA, diversity decreased and Gini increased.

The sample taken for sequencing was CD4+ TEMRA cells from blood. The subset: effector memory re-expressing CD45RA, CD45RA+ CD27-. The TCR sequence derives from a human donor in good health. The rearrangement uses TRBV7-9 and TRBJ1-1; TRBD1 aligns across 8 bases. In DNA, the CDR3 is TGTGCCAGCAGCTTATGGTGGGACAGGCGAAACACTGAAGCTTTCTTT. Translation: CASSLWWDRRNTEAFF.